The rows below give T cell receptor beta chains drawn from one sample of a study of identical twins. TCRdb reanalysed the 5' RACE reads using MiXCR and keeps one entry per CDR3 protein. The table shows some 790,000 distinct CDR3 sequences, with over 15% occurring only once. This same sample was also taken into another study, of T cells expressing NK-cell markers.

Sequenced input: PBMCs. Receptors were obtained from a woman aged 18-29 years in good health. Each CDR3 is given with its conserved first and last residue. Fields, in order: V gene, D gene, clone size, J gene, CDR3 protein, CDR3 DNA. D genes are given only for firm matches. Clone size is given for some rows only: seen once, a few or many times, or a class if the clone is expanded.

V: TRBV7-9
D: -
size: -
J: TRBJ2-5
CDR3: CASSFRVGGETQYF
DNA: TGTGCCAGCAGCTTCAGGGTTGGGGGAGAGACCCAGTACTTC

V: TRBV27
D: TRBD1
size: few
J: TRBJ1-1
CDR3: CASSLGTDYTEAFF
DNA: TGTGCCAGCAGTTTAGGGACAGACTACACTGAAGCTTTCTTT

V: TRBV7-3
D: -
size: -
J: TRBJ2-3
CDR3: CASSLGVPDTQYF
DNA: TGTGCCAGCAGCTTGGGCGTCCCAGATACGCAGTATTTT

V: TRBV10-3
D: -
size: few
J: TRBJ1-6
CDR3: CAIRGSYNSPLHF
DNA: TGTGCCATCAGGGGCTCCTATAATTCACCCCTCCACTTT

V: TRBV6-5
D: TRBD2
size: few
J: TRBJ2-1
CDR3: CASSYLAGGSYEQFF
DNA: TGTGCCAGCAGTTACTTAGCGGGAGGGTCCTATGAGCAGTTCTTC

V: TRBV29-1
D: -
size: few
J: TRBJ2-1
CDR3: CSVFHRGYEQFF
DNA: TGCAGCGTTTTCCACCGGGGGTATGAGCAGTTCTTC

V: TRBV27
D: TRBD1
size: -
J: TRBJ2-7
CDR3: CASSLGGTGPYEQYF
DNA: TGTGCCAGCAGTTTAGGCGGGACAGGGCCATACGAGCAGTACTTC

V: TRBV20-1
D: -
size: few
J: TRBJ2-3
CDR3: CSAGRPHTDTQYF
DNA: TGCAGTGCAGGCAGGCCCCACACAGATACGCAGTATTTT

V: TRBV6-1
D: TRBD1
size: once
J: TRBJ1-6
CDR3: CASSSRAGGPYNSPLHF
DNA: TGTGCCAGCAGCTCCCGGGCAGGGGGCCCCTATAATTCACCCCTCCACTTT

V: TRBV29-1
D: -
size: few
J: TRBJ2-5
CDR3: CSAQDRERETQYF
DNA: TGCAGCGCCCAAGACAGAGAGCGGGAGACCCAGTACTTC

V: TRBV24-1
D: -
size: many
J: TRBJ2-3
CDR3: CATASGSTDTQYF
DNA: TGTGCCACCGCTTCCGGGAGCACAGATACGCAGTATTTT

V: TRBV7-2
D: -
size: few
J: TRBJ1-1
CDR3: CASSFEAFF
DNA: TGTGCCAGCAGCTTTGAAGCTTTCTTT

V: TRBV12-5
D: TRBD1
size: -
J: TRBJ1-5
CDR3: CASSLTGTGGNQPQHF
DNA: TGTGCTAGTTCCCTCACTGGAACAGGGGGCAATCAGCCCCAGCATTTT

V: TRBV4-3
D: TRBD2
size: few
J: TRBJ2-7
CDR3: CASSHDLGTIYEQYF
DNA: TGCGCCAGCAGCCATGACCTCGGGACTATCTACGAGCAGTACTTC

V: TRBV30
D: TRBD2
size: few
J: TRBJ2-5
CDR3: CAWSSGRGGRETQYF
DNA: TGTGCCTGGAGTAGCGGGAGAGGAGGTCGGGAGACCCAGTACTTC

V: TRBV21-1
D: -
size: few
J: TRBJ1-2
CDR3: CASSNRSPYTF
DNA: TGTGCCAGCAGCAATAGGTCTCCCTACACCTTC

V: TRBV6-2/TRBV6-3
D: -
size: few
J: TRBJ2-3
CDR3: CASRPRGAVGQYF
DNA: TGTGCCAGCCGGCCTCGGGGGGCCGTCGGCCAGTATTTT

V: TRBV7-9
D: -
size: -
J: TRBJ1-5
CDR3: CASSSPGADQPQHF
DNA: TGTGCCAGCAGCTCCCCGGGTGCGGATCAGCCCCAGCATTTT

V: TRBV5-6
D: -
size: -
J: TRBJ2-1
CDR3: CASRKGSRGNYYNEQFF
DNA: TGTGCCAGCAGGAAGGGCTCCCGGGGGAACTACTACAATGAGCAGTTCTTC

V: TRBV20-1
D: -
size: few
J: TRBJ2-5
CDR3: CSARVQGLETQYF
DNA: TGCAGTGCTAGAGTGCAGGGGCTCGAGACCCAGTACTTC

V: TRBV10-3
D: -
size: few
J: TRBJ1-2
CDR3: CAIGKGGEGYTF
DNA: TGTGCCATCGGGAAGGGAGGAGAAGGCTACACCTTC

V: TRBV28
D: -
size: -
J: TRBJ1-2
CDR3: CASSLWTEANYGYTF
DNA: TGTGCCAGCAGTTTATGGACGGAGGCTAACTATGGCTACACCTTC

V: TRBV7-9
D: -
size: -
J: TRBJ2-1
CDR3: CASSLGGFRNEQFF
DNA: TGTGCCAGCAGCTTAGGGGGGTTCAGGAATGAGCAGTTCTTC

V: TRBV6-2/TRBV6-3
D: -
size: -
J: TRBJ2-2
CDR3: CASSHLRKETGELFF
DNA: TGTGCCAGCAGCCACCTCAGGAAAGAGACCGGGGAGCTGTTTTTT

V: TRBV7-2
D: TRBD2
size: -
J: TRBJ2-5
CDR3: CASSPNPAGGETQYF
DNA: TGTGCCAGCAGCCCCAACCCAGCGGGAGGGGAGACCCAGTACTTC

V: TRBV6-1
D: -
size: few
J: TRBJ1-2
CDR3: CASSARDNYGYTF
DNA: TGTGCCAGCAGTGCTCGGGACAACTATGGCTACACCTTC

V: TRBV10-3
D: -
size: few
J: TRBJ1-1
CDR3: CAISESQGVMNTEAFF
DNA: TGTGCCATCAGTGAGTCGCAGGGCGTAATGAACACTGAAGCTTTCTTT

V: TRBV12-5
D: -
size: few
J: TRBJ2-1
CDR3: CASGPARDRKQFF
DNA: TGTGCTAGTGGGCCGGCCCGTGATCGAAAGCAGTTCTTC

V: TRBV5-1
D: -
size: -
J: TRBJ2-1
CDR3: CASSGGLADYNEQFF
DNA: TGTGCCTCCAGCGGTGGGCTAGCCGATTACAATGAGCAGTTCTTC

V: TRBV3-1
D: -
size: few
J: TRBJ2-4
CDR3: CASSDTRAPNIQYF
DNA: TGTGCCAGCAGCGACACCCGGGCCCCAAACATTCAGTACTTC

V: TRBV12-3/TRBV12-4
D: TRBD2
size: few
J: TRBJ2-5
CDR3: CASSLLRGQETQYF
DNA: TGTGCCAGCAGTTTATTGCGGGGGCAAGAGACCCAGTACTTC

V: TRBV6-5
D: -
size: few
J: TRBJ1-2
CDR3: CASSSPSDSNYGYTF
DNA: TGTGCCAGCAGTTCCCCCTCTGATTCTAACTATGGCTACACCTTC